This T cell receptor beta chain was observed in a study of shared clonotypes between healthy human individuals. On the study more broadly: Per donor, CD8 memory used one plate, CD8 naive used two, CD4 memory used three and CD4 naive used three. Overall study findings and caveats: Clonotypes which were not shared had lower generation probabilities than clonotypes that all four donors shared. Across subsets, estimated richness was generally greater for naive than for memory populations. Tissues were not sampled, only blood, and their repertoires likely differ.

Selected positively for CCR7 and CD45RO-negative, naive CD8 cells excluded terminally differentiated effector memory CD45RA+ cells. Method: immunoSEQ multiplex PCR; TCRdb's copy keeps in-frame clones and lacks some. The data contain some 2 million clones, approximately 95% of them singletons. CDR1 MNHNY and CDR2 SVGAGI come from the germline V gene (reference sequence). The ends lost 7 bases at V and 2 bases at J; junction bases unmatched: 3. The CDR3 is 13 residues long. Remarks on this clone: The antigen is unknown.

V usage is TRBV6-6 and J usage is TRBJ1-2; 8 nucleotides line up with TRBD1. Sequenced: naive CD8+ T cells sorted from blood. The TCR comes from a man younger than 30 in good health. The CDR3 coding sequence is TGTGCCAGCAACGACAGGGGAAACTATGGCTACACCTTC. This sequence encodes CASNDRGNYGYTF.